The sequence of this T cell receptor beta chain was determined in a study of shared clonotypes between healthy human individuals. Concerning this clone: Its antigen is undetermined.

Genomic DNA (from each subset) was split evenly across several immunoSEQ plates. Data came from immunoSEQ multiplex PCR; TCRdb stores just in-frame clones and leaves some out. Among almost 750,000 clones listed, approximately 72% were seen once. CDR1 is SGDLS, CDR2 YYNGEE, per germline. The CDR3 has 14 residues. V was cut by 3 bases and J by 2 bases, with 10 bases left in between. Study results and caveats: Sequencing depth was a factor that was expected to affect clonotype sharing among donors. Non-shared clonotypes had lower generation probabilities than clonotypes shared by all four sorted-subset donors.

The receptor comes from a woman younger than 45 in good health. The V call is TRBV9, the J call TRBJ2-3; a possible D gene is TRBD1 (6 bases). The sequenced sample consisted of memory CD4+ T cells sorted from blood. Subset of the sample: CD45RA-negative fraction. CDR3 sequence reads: CASSGTGITDTQYF. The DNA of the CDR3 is TGTGCCAGCAGCGGTACAGGGATCACAGATACGCAGTATTTT.